This is a list of T cell receptor beta chains from one sample in a study of vaccination and CD4 T cells after COVID-19. TCRdb re-analysed the PCR reads in MiXCR, keeping a single row per CDR3 protein. The table has about 14,000 distinct CDR3 sequences, about 25% seen once. Their target antigens are unknown. Sequencing was done on a sample of CD4+ T cells from blood, cultured in vitro. These receptors were collected from a human donor who had recovered from COVID-19. Each CDR3 is given with its conserved first and last residue. The D gene is left open where the match is weak. Size is omitted from some rows. Given values are once, few, many or a class for expanded clones.

v_call: TRBV10-1; clone_size: NA; j_call: TRBJ1-6; d_call: NA; cdr3_nt: TGCGCCAGCAGTGATGGGGTTAATTCACCCCTCCACTTT; cdr3_aa: CASSDGVNSPLHF
v_call: TRBV20-1; clone_size: few; j_call: TRBJ2-3; d_call: NA; cdr3_nt: TGCAGTGCTAGAGTGAGCGGTAAAGATACGCAGTATTTT; cdr3_aa: CSARVSGKDTQYF
v_call: TRBV9; clone_size: few; j_call: TRBJ2-2; d_call: NA; cdr3_nt: TGTGCCAGCAGCGTAGGAGGCACCGGGGAGCTGTTTTTT; cdr3_aa: CASSVGGTGELFF
v_call: TRBV19; clone_size: NA; j_call: TRBJ1-2; d_call: NA; cdr3_nt: TGTGCCAGTAGTACAGTCAGCCAGGGAGTGTCATATGGCTACACCTTC; cdr3_aa: CASSTVSQGVSYGYTF
v_call: TRBV5-4; clone_size: NA; j_call: TRBJ2-2; d_call: TRBD2; cdr3_nt: TGCGCCAGCAGCCAAGTGGGGGGGTGGGTCGCCGGGGAGCTGTTTTTT; cdr3_aa: CASSQVGGWVAGELFF
v_call: TRBV12-3/TRBV12-4; clone_size: few; j_call: TRBJ1-2; d_call: NA; cdr3_nt: TGTGCCAGCAGTTTAAAGGACATCTATGGCTACACCTTC; cdr3_aa: CASSLKDIYGYTF
v_call: TRBV2; clone_size: NA; j_call: TRBJ2-1; d_call: TRBD1; cdr3_nt: TGTGCCAGCAGTGAGCAGGGGGCGTCGTTGAATGAGCAGTTCTTC; cdr3_aa: CASSEQGASLNEQFF
v_call: TRBV14; clone_size: NA; j_call: TRBJ1-6; d_call: NA; cdr3_nt: TGTGCCAGCAGCCAAGTACAGGGTAATTCACCCCTCCACTTT; cdr3_aa: CASSQVQGNSPLHF
v_call: TRBV2; clone_size: few; j_call: TRBJ1-1; d_call: TRBD1; cdr3_nt: TGTGCCAGCGGGGAGGACAGGGGGCTGGGAGCTTTCTTT; cdr3_aa: CASGEDRGLGAFF
v_call: TRBV25-1; clone_size: few; j_call: TRBJ2-5; d_call: NA; cdr3_nt: TGTGCCAGCAGTGAACCCAGGGTGATGTGGGAGACCCAGTACTTC; cdr3_aa: CASSEPRVMWETQYF
v_call: TRBV11-2; clone_size: few; j_call: TRBJ2-1; d_call: NA; cdr3_nt: TGTGCCAGCAGCTTCGGGACTTCCCCCTACAATGAGCAGTTCTTC; cdr3_aa: CASSFGTSPYNEQFF
v_call: TRBV6-2/TRBV6-3; clone_size: few; j_call: TRBJ1-5; d_call: NA; cdr3_nt: TGTGCCAGCAGTTACCCCGCCCCTGGGTCACAGCATTTT; cdr3_aa: CASSYPAPGSQHF
v_call: TRBV2; clone_size: NA; j_call: TRBJ2-3; d_call: TRBD2; cdr3_nt: TGTGCCAGCAGTCACCGACTTGGACTAGCGGCCTCAGATACGCAGTATTTT; cdr3_aa: CASSHRLGLAASDTQYF
v_call: TRBV19; clone_size: NA; j_call: TRBJ2-7; d_call: NA; cdr3_nt: TGTGCCAGTAGTATAGGGGAACTAACAGGGAGGCAGTACTTC; cdr3_aa: CASSIGELTGRQYF
v_call: TRBV27; clone_size: NA; j_call: TRBJ2-1; d_call: NA; cdr3_nt: TGTGCCAGCAGTCCTAGTTCCCCTCACAATGAGCAGTTCTTC; cdr3_aa: CASSPSSPHNEQFF
v_call: TRBV5-6; clone_size: few; j_call: TRBJ1-2; d_call: NA; cdr3_nt: TGTGCCAGCAGTCGAGGCCAAGGGAACTATGGCTACACCTTC; cdr3_aa: CASSRGQGNYGYTF
v_call: TRBV12-3/TRBV12-4; clone_size: NA; j_call: TRBJ1-1; d_call: NA; cdr3_nt: TGTGCCAGCACCCTACAGGGCCACCTCCAGAACACTGAAGCTTTCTTT; cdr3_aa: CASTLQGHLQNTEAFF
v_call: TRBV12-3/TRBV12-4; clone_size: NA; j_call: TRBJ2-3; d_call: TRBD2; cdr3_nt: TGTGCCAGCACCCCTGGACTAGCGGGGGGGCATACGCAGTATTTT; cdr3_aa: CASTPGLAGGHTQYF
v_call: TRBV20-1; clone_size: NA; j_call: TRBJ1-1; d_call: NA; cdr3_nt: TGCAGTGCTAGAGGAGCCAGGGCGGGGACGAACACTGAAGCTTTCTTT; cdr3_aa: CSARGARAGTNTEAFF
v_call: TRBV14; clone_size: few; j_call: TRBJ2-7; d_call: NA; cdr3_nt: TGTGCCAGCAGCCAAGATTCAGGGTTTTACGAGCAGTACTTC; cdr3_aa: CASSQDSGFYEQYF
v_call: TRBV20-1; clone_size: once; j_call: TRBJ2-7; d_call: NA; cdr3_nt: TGCAGTGCTAGAGATGTTGGCTACGAGCAGTACTTC; cdr3_aa: CSARDVGYEQYF
v_call: TRBV30; clone_size: few; j_call: TRBJ1-1; d_call: TRBD1; cdr3_nt: TGTGCCTTAAACAGGGGGGGCACTGAAGCTTTCTTT; cdr3_aa: CALNRGGTEAFF
v_call: TRBV25-1; clone_size: few; j_call: TRBJ1-5; d_call: TRBD1; cdr3_nt: TGTGCCAGCAGTGAGGGACGACAGGGGGCGGGTCAGCCCCAGCATTTT; cdr3_aa: CASSEGRQGAGQPQHF
v_call: TRBV5-1; clone_size: few; j_call: TRBJ2-7; d_call: NA; cdr3_nt: TGCGCCAGCAGCTTGGACGGTCGAGATGCGGCAGGATCCCAGGAGCAGTACTTC; cdr3_aa: CASSLDGRDAAGSQEQYF
v_call: TRBV10-2; clone_size: few; j_call: TRBJ2-7; d_call: NA; cdr3_nt: TGCGCCAGCAGAAGGGGGAGCTCCTACGAGCAGTACTTC; cdr3_aa: CASRRGSSYEQYF
v_call: TRBV6-1; clone_size: few; j_call: TRBJ2-1; d_call: TRBD1; cdr3_nt: TGTGCCAGCAGTGTTGGACAGGGAAATAGGGGTGCGTCCTACAATGAGCAGTTCTTC; cdr3_aa: CASSVGQGNRGASYNEQFF
v_call: TRBV16; clone_size: NA; j_call: TRBJ1-2; d_call: TRBD1; cdr3_nt: TGTGCCAGCGGGGGGACAGCCATCTATGGCTACACCTTC; cdr3_aa: CASGGTAIYGYTF
v_call: TRBV3-1; clone_size: NA; j_call: TRBJ1-1; d_call: NA; cdr3_nt: TGTGCCAGCAGCCAATCCTCGTTAAACACTGAAGCTTTCTTT; cdr3_aa: CASSQSSLNTEAFF
v_call: TRBV7-9; clone_size: NA; j_call: TRBJ1-1; d_call: NA; cdr3_nt: TGTGCCAGCACCCAACAGGGAACTGAAGCTTTCTTT; cdr3_aa: CASTQQGTEAFF
v_call: TRBV11-2; clone_size: few; j_call: TRBJ2-6; d_call: TRBD1; cdr3_nt: TGTGCCAGCAGCTTTGGGACAGGGATTGGGGCCAACGTCCTGACTTTC; cdr3_aa: CASSFGTGIGANVLTF
v_call: TRBV18; clone_size: NA; j_call: TRBJ1-4; d_call: TRBD1; cdr3_nt: TGTGCCAGCTCACCGGACAGGGTCGGGATGGTGAAACTGTTTTTT; cdr3_aa: CASSPDRVGMVKLFF
v_call: TRBV11-2; clone_size: few; j_call: TRBJ2-2; d_call: NA; cdr3_nt: TGTGCCAGCAGCGCTAGTAGGAACACCGGGGAGCTGTTTTTT; cdr3_aa: CASSASRNTGELFF
v_call: TRBV7-2; clone_size: NA; j_call: TRBJ2-1; d_call: NA; cdr3_nt: TGTGCCAGCAGCTTAGAGACATCCTACAATGAGCAGTTCTTC; cdr3_aa: CASSLETSYNEQFF
v_call: TRBV30; clone_size: few; j_call: TRBJ1-6; d_call: NA; cdr3_nt: TGTGCCTGGAGTGTAAACGATAGGAAATCACCCCTCCACTTT; cdr3_aa: CAWSVNDRKSPLHF
v_call: TRBV9; clone_size: NA; j_call: TRBJ2-1; d_call: NA; cdr3_nt: TGTGCCAGCAGCGTAGGGTGGAAGGGGGTCTCCTACAATGAGCAGTTCTTC; cdr3_aa: CASSVGWKGVSYNEQFF
v_call: TRBV5-1; clone_size: NA; j_call: TRBJ1-2; d_call: NA; cdr3_nt: TGCGCCAGCGCCCTCGGGGGGGTTGACGGCTACACCTTC; cdr3_aa: CASALGGVDGYTF
v_call: TRBV10-3; clone_size: NA; j_call: TRBJ1-4; d_call: NA; cdr3_nt: TGTGCCACGCAGGGTCTGGCAACCGATGAAAAACTGTTTTTT; cdr3_aa: CATQGLATDEKLFF
v_call: TRBV5-1; clone_size: few; j_call: TRBJ2-3; d_call: TRBD1; cdr3_nt: TGCGCCAGCAGCTTGGAGGGACAGGGAGCGTGGGATACGCAGTATTTT; cdr3_aa: CASSLEGQGAWDTQYF
v_call: TRBV7-9; clone_size: NA; j_call: TRBJ1-2; d_call: TRBD1; cdr3_nt: TGTGCCAGCAGCCCCCTCGGGACAGGGGGCTATGGCTACACCTTC; cdr3_aa: CASSPLGTGGYGYTF
v_call: TRBV20-1; clone_size: NA; j_call: TRBJ2-3; d_call: NA; cdr3_nt: TGCAGTGCCCTCCCTAGCACAGATACGCAGTATTTT; cdr3_aa: CSALPSTDTQYF
v_call: TRBV7-2; clone_size: few; j_call: TRBJ1-2; d_call: NA; cdr3_nt: TGTGCCAGCAGCTTAAACTTTAACTATGGCTACACCTTC; cdr3_aa: CASSLNFNYGYTF
v_call: TRBV20-1; clone_size: NA; j_call: TRBJ2-3; d_call: NA; cdr3_nt: TGCAGTGCTCCGGCAGGGGCCCAAATCGGGACAGATACGCAGTATTTT; cdr3_aa: CSAPAGAQIGTDTQYF
v_call: TRBV5-1; clone_size: NA; j_call: TRBJ2-1; d_call: TRBD2; cdr3_nt: TGCGCCAGCAGCTTGGGACTAGCTGCCTACAATGAGCAGTTCTTC; cdr3_aa: CASSLGLAAYNEQFF